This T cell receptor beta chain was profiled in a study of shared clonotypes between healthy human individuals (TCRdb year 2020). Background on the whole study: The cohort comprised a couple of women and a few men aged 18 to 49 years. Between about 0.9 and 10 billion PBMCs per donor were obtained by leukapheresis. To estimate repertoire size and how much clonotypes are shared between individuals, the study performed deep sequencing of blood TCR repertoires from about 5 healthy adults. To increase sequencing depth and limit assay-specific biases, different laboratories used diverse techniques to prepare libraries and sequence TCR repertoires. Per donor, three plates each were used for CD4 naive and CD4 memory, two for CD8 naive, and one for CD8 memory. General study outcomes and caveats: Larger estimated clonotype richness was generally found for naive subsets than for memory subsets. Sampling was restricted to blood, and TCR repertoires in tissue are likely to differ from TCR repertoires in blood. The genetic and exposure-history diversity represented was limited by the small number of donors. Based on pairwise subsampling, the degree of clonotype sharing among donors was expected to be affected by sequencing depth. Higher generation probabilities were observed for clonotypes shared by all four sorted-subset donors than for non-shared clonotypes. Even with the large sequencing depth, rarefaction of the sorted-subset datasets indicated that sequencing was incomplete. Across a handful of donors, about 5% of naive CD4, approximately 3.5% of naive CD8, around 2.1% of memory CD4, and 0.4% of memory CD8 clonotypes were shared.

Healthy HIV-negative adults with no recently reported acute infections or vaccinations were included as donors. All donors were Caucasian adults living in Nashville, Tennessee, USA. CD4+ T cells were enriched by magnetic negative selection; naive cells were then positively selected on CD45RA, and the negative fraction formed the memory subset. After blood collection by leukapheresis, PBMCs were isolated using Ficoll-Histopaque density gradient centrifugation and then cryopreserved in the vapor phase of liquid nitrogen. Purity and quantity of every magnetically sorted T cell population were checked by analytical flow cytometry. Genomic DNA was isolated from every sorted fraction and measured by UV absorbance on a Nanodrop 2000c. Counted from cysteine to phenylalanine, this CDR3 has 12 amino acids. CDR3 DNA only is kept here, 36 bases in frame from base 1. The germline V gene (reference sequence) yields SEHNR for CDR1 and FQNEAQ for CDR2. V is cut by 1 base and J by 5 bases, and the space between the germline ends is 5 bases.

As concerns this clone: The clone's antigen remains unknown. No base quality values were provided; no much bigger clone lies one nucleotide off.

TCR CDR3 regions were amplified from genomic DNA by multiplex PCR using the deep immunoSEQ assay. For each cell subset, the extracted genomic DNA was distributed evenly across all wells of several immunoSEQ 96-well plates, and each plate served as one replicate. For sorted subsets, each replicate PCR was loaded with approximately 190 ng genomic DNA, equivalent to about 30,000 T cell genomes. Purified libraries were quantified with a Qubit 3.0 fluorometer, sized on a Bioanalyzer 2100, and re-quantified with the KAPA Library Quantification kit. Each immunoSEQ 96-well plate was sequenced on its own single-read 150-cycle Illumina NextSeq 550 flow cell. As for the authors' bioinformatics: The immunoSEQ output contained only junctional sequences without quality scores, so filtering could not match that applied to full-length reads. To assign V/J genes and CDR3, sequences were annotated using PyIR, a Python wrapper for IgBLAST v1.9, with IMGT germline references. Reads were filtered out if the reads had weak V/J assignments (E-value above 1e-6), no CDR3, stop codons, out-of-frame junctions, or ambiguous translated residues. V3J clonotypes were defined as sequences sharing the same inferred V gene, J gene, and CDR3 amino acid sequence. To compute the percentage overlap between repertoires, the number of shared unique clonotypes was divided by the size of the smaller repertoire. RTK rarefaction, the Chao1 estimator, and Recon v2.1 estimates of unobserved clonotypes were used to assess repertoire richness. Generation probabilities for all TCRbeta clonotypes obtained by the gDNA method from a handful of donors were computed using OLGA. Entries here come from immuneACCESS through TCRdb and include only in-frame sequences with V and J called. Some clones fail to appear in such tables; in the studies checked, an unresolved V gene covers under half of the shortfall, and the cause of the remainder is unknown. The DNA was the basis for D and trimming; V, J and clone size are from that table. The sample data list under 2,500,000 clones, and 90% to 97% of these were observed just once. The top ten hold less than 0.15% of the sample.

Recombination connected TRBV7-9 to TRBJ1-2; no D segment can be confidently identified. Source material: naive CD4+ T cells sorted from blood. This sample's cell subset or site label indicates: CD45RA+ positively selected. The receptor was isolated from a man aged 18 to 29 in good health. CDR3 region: CASSLDQYGYTF. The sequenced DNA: TGTGCCAGCAGCTTAGACCAGTATGGCTACACCTTC.